What follows are 29 T cell receptor beta chains derived from one specimen sequenced in a study of response to subunit inactivated influenza vaccine. TCRdb fed the RT-PCR reads into MiXCR, producing one record per CDR3 protein. This sample has around 580,000 distinct CDR3 sequences, with roughly 12% found just once. The source material was PBMCs from blood, sampled on the day of vaccination. The origin of the receptors is a man aged 45 to 65 who received an inactivated influenza vaccine.

J is TRBJ2-2 and V is TRBV10-3, with a possible D match to TRBD1 (6 bases). This CDR3 is 18 amino acids long. CDR1 ENHRY and CDR2 SYGVKD come from the germline V gene. V was shortened by 3 bases and J by 0 bases, with 17 bases between the two germline ends. The CDR3 loop is CAISDLQQGPPNTGELFF. The DNA of the CDR3 is TGTGCCATCAGTGATTTACAACAGGGACCCCCGAACACCGGGGAGCTGTTTTTT.

The chain carries TRBV27 and TRBJ2-7; D gene ambiguous. V was trimmed by 0 bases and J by 4 bases, leaving 16 bases between them. CDR3 size: 16 residues. Germline-derived CDR1 and CDR2 are MNHEY and SMNVEV (reference sequence). The CDR3 nucleotides read TGTGCCAGCAGTTTATCTTTCAGGACGCATGGGTACGAGCAGTACTTC. As protein: CASSLSFRTHGYEQYF.

This clonotype was seen a handful of times. The rearrangement joins TRBV4-1 to TRBJ2-1, with D possibly matching TRBD2 (5 bases). The CDR3 runs to 13 residues. V dropped 3 bases and J dropped 10 bases, with 13 bases sitting between them. Germline V gives CDR1 MGHRA, CDR2 YSYEKL. The CDR3 coding sequence is TGCGCCAGCAGCCAGACTATGAAGTGGGAGCAGTTCTTC. Protein: CASSQTMKWEQFF.

Of note for this clonotype: A junction end diverges from the germline sequence, so it may reflect a read error. In DNA form, the CDR3 reads TGTGCCAGCAGCGTAGACCCTAGGACTAGATGGTCCCAGTACTTC. Its protein is CASSVDPRTRWSQYF. The chain joins TRBV11-2 to TRBJ2-5, with TRBD2 identical over 7 bases. Per germline, CDR1 SGHAT and CDR2 FQNNGV. CDR3 size: 15 residues.

This clonotype occurred many times. This chain uses TRBV7-9 with TRBJ2-7; perhaps TRBD1 as D (5 bases). The V gene's germline CDR1 is SEHNR and CDR2 FQNEAQ (reference sequence). The CDR3 runs 12 residues. Trimming shortened V by 5 bases and J by 4 bases, and 9 bases separated the two germline ends. The CDR3 region has the DNA TGTGCCAGCAGCATTGACAGTTACGAGCAGTACTTC. Translating it yields CASSIDSYEQYF.

A remark on this clonotype: Its ends do not fully match the called genes, so a read error is possible. The genes are TRBV28 and TRBJ1-1, with D perhaps matching TRBD1 (5 bases). The CDR3 covers 15 residues. Germline loops: CDR1 MDHEN, CDR2 SYDVKM. CDR3 loop: CASSLLVAGNAEAFF. The CDR3 DNA follows: TGTGCCAGCAGTTTGTTAGTTGCAGGGAACGCTGAAGCTTTCTTT.

This clonotype occurred many times. The genes are TRBV7-2 and TRBJ2-6; 7 bases align to TRBD1. The CDR3 has 15 residues. V was pared by 5 bases and J by 2 bases, with 3 bases of the junction left unmatched. Germline V lookup: CDR1 SGHTA, CDR2 FQGNSA. The CDR3 region has the DNA TGTGCCAGCAGCAACAGGGGTGCTGGGGCCAACGTCCTGACTTTC. This sequence encodes CASSNRGAGANVLTF. Looking up the rest from reference TRBV7-2 and TRBJ2-6 gives the full variable domain: GAGVSQSPSNKVTEKGKDVELRCDPISGHTALYWYRQSLGQGLEFLIYFQGNSAPDKSGLPSDRFSAERTGGSVSTLTIQRTQQEDSAVYLCASSNRGAGANVLTFGAGSRLTVL.

The V gene is TRBV5-1, the J gene TRBJ2-3, with no clear D. Germline V gives CDR1 SGHRS, CDR2 YFSETQ. V was clipped by 4 bases and J by 4 bases, with 13 bases between them. The CDR3 consists of 14 residues. The CDR3 is CASSENGRADTQYF. The CDR3 DNA is TGCGCCAGCAGCGAGAACGGTCGGGCAGATACGCAGTATTTT. Looking up the rest from reference TRBV5-1 and TRBJ2-3 gives the full variable domain: KAGVTQTPRYLIKTRGQQVTLSCSPISGHRSVSWYQQTPGQGLQFLFEYFSETQRNKGNFPGRFSGRQFSNSRSEMNVSTLELGDSALYLCASSENGRADTQYFGPGTRLTVL.

This clonotype was counted ten times or more. This chain links TRBV12-3 or TRBV12-4 with TRBJ2-1; 9 bases are a match to TRBD1. Germline trimming cut 3 bases from V and 2 bases from J; bases unmatched to any gene: 17. This CDR3 comprises 20 residues. CDR3: CASSFAQPPITGGPYNEQFF. In DNA form, the CDR3 reads TGTGCCAGCAGTTTTGCCCAACCCCCGATCACAGGGGGCCCCTACAATGAGCAGTTCTTC.

The V call is TRBV25-1, the J call TRBJ2-6; D gene uncertain. The V gene's germline CDR1 is MGHDK and CDR2 SYGVNS. V was trimmed by 0 bases and J by 2 bases, leaving 8 bases between them. The CDR3 runs 16 residues. For the CDR3, the DNA is TGTGCCAGCAGTGAATACGGGTCTGCTGGGGCCAACGTCCTGACTTTC. It translates to CASSEYGSAGANVLTF.

This clonotype was seen more than once but under ten times. The genes are TRBV12-3 or TRBV12-4 and TRBJ2-5; TRBD1 or TRBD2 may be the D gene (5 bases each). Trimming left V 5 bases short and J 0 bases short, with 10 bases between. The CDR3 is 14 residues long. CDR3 DNA: TGTGCCAGCAGTACCGGGGCCCACCAAGAGACCCAGTACTTC. It specifies CASSTGAHQETQYF.

The rearrangement joins TRBV5-1 to TRBJ2-1; TRBD1 is a possible D gene (7 bases). V lost 0 bases, J lost 8 bases, and 24 bases lay in between. The CDR3 extends over 18 amino acids. The V gene's germline CDR1 is SGHRS and CDR2 YFSETQ. The DNA for the CDR3 is TGCGCCAGCAGCTTGGTCCGTCTAGCCGGAGGGCAGGGGGATGAGCAGTTCTTC. Amino acids: CASSLVRLAGGQGDEQFF.

This clonotype appeared a few times. The V and J genes are TRBV9 and TRBJ2-2, with a weak D call TRBD2 (5 bases). This CDR3 is built from 15 residues. Germline values: CDR1 SGDLS, CDR2 YYNGEE. The V end lost 0 bases, the J end lost 4 bases, and 10 bases lay between the germline ends. The CDR3 DNA reads as TGTGCCAGCAGCGTAGGTGACTACCGCACCGGGGAGCTGTTTTTT. Its translation: CASSVGDYRTGELFF. The full variable domain, rest sourced from reference TRBV9 and TRBJ2-2, is DSGVTQTPKHLITATGQRVTLRCSPRSGDLSVYWYQQSLDQGLQFLIQYYNGEERAKGNILERFSAQQFPDLHSELNLSSLELGDSALYFCASSVGDYRTGELFFGEGSRLTVL.

The chain couples TRBV11-2 to TRBJ2-7, with 9 bases matching TRBD1. Germline V lookup: CDR1 SGHAT, CDR2 FQNNGV. V dropped 8 bases and J dropped 6; count of bases not matched to a gene: 8. The CDR3 contains 13 residues. The CDR3: CASAPGQGGEQYF. CDR3 bases: TGTGCCAGCGCCCCGGGACAGGGAGGCGAGCAGTACTTC.

This clonotype has a handful of counts. V is TRBV15 and J is TRBJ1-4; D unresolved. Between the trimmed V and J ends, which lost 0 bases and 0 bases, there was a span of 14 bases. The CDR3 extends over 18 amino acids. Per germline, CDR1 LNHNV and CDR2 YYDKDF (reference sequence). The CDR3 nucleotides read TGTGCCACCAGCAGAGATAAAACAGCGGCGACAACTAATGAAAAACTGTTTTTT. Its translation is CATSRDKTAATTNEKLFF.

This clonotype was observed a handful of times. The CDR3 sequence is CASSFLGLNEQFF. The CDR3 DNA reads as TGTGCCAGCAGTTTCCTCGGACTTAATGAGCAGTTCTTC. V gene TRBV27 combines with J gene TRBJ2-1; D is possibly TRBD2 (5 bases). This CDR3 region has 13 residues. Deletions cut 3 bases from V and 7 bases from J, with 10 bases between. Germline values: CDR1 MNHEY, CDR2 SMNVEV (reference sequence).

This clonotype was recorded at least ten times. The chain uses TRBV20-1 and TRBJ1-5, with D perhaps TRBD1 (6 bases). Trimming removed 3 bases from V and 3 bases from J, with 9 bases in between. Germline V gene lookup returns CDR1 DFQATT and CDR2 SNEGSKA (reference sequence). This CDR3 spans 13 amino acids. CDR3 amino acids: CSARDSYNQPQHF. The CDR3 region has the DNA TGCAGTGCTAGGGACAGCTACAATCAGCCCCAGCATTTT.

This clonotype has at least ten counts. The V and J genes are TRBV7-2 and TRBJ1-2; 8 bases match TRBD1. Germline CDR1 is SGHTA and CDR2 is FQGNSA. Trimming took 4 bases from V and 0 from J; bases not matched to a gene: 7. CDR3 size: 16 residues. The CDR3 region has the DNA TGTGCCAGCAGCTCCCGGACAGGGCTAGCTAACTATGGCTACACCTTC. As protein: CASSSRTGLANYGYTF.

This clonotype was detected only a few times. V usage is TRBV20-1 and J usage is TRBJ1-2; 9 positions match TRBD1. Germline V gene lookup returns CDR1 DFQATT and CDR2 SNEGSKA (reference sequence). V shed 5 bases, J shed 4 bases, and the junction held 11 bases outside the gene matches. CDR3 length: 15 amino acids. The CDR3 loop reads CSAPPLGQGSYGYTF. The CDR3 DNA sequence: TGCAGTGCTCCCCCCCTTGGACAGGGGAGCTATGGCTACACCTTC.

The V and J genes are TRBV7-9 and TRBJ1-2, with 8 bases identical to TRBD1. With V trimmed by 6 bases and J by 3 bases, 12 bases remained unmatched. The length of the CDR3 is 16 residues. Germline CDR1 is SEHNR and CDR2 is FQNEAQ (reference sequence). DNA for the CDR3: TGTGCCAGCAGAGAAACGACAGGGGCTCCCTACTATGGCTACACCTTC. Residues: CASRETTGAPYYGYTF.

This clonotype was seen ten or more times. This sequence joins TRBV12-3 or TRBV12-4 and TRBJ2-3, with 14 bases that match TRBD2. V dropped 6 bases and J dropped 4; count of bases not matched to a gene: 6. The CDR3 has 16 amino acids. The CDR3 sequence is CASRGGLAGVPDTQYF. The CDR3 DNA sequence: TGTGCCAGCAGGGGGGGACTAGCGGGAGTTCCAGATACGCAGTATTTT.

This chain uses TRBV12-3 or TRBV12-4 with TRBJ1-2, with 12 bases matching TRBD1. J gave up 6 bases and V 5 bases, and 7 bases lay outside the gene matches. The CDR3 spans 15 residues. CDR3 DNA: TGTGCCAGCAGTCCCGGGACAGGGGGCTATAATGGCTACACCTTC. It yields the protein CASSPGTGGYNGYTF.

This clonotype was counted between two and nine times. This chain uses TRBV7-8 with TRBJ2-3; 7 bases align to TRBD2. CDR1 and CDR2 from the germline V gene are SGHVS and FQNEAQ. The V gene end was trimmed by 0 bases and the J gene end by 0 bases; junction bases not matched to a gene: 3. CDR3 size: 16 residues. CDR3 nucleotides: TGTGCCAGCAGCTTAGCAACTAGCGCCAGCACAGATACGCAGTATTTT. Amino acids: CASSLATSASTDTQYF.

The rearrangement links TRBV11-2 to TRBJ2-3; a weak D match, TRBD1 (6 bases). Germline assignment: CDR1 SGHAT and CDR2 FQNNGV. V was clipped by 0 bases and J by 3 bases, with 10 bases between them. This CDR3 contains 15 residues. The CDR3 reads CASSLDPGVTDTQYF. The CDR3 region has the DNA TGTGCCAGCAGCTTAGATCCAGGGGTTACAGATACGCAGTATTTT. Full variable domain (outside the CDR3, taken from reference TRBV11-2 and TRBJ2-3): EAGVAQSPRYKIIEKRQSVAFWCNPISGHATLYWYQQILGQGPKLLIQFQNNGVVDDSQLPKDRFSAERLKGVDSTLKIQPAKLEDSAVYLCASSLDPGVTDTQYFGPGTRLTVL.

The J gene is TRBJ2-7, the V gene TRBV27; TRBD1 is a possible D gene (6 bases). V was pared by 2 bases and J by 4 bases, with 12 bases between. CDR3 length: 14 amino acids. Germline V gene data show CDR1 as MNHEY and CDR2 as SMNVEV (reference sequence). The CDR3 region is CASSLNREPYEQYF. CDR3 bases: TGTGCCAGCAGTTTAAACAGGGAACCGTACGAGCAGTACTTC.

This clonotype was detected a few times. The chain combines TRBV6-2 or TRBV6-3 with TRBJ2-5, with TRBD2 matching over 15 bases. The germline gives CDR1 MNHEY, CDR2 SVGEGT. J lost 9 bases, V lost 6 bases, and 8 bases had no gene match. This CDR3 region has 15 residues. The CDR3: CASSPGLAGGPPQYF. In DNA, the CDR3 is TGTGCCAGCAGCCCGGGACTAGCGGGAGGACCTCCCCAGTACTTC.

This rearrangement joins TRBV20-1 to TRBJ2-7, with TRBD1 matching over 7 bases. From germline, CDR1 is DFQATT and CDR2 SNEGSKA (reference sequence). Losses at the gene ends were 4 bases for V and 5 bases for J; bases not matched to a gene: 11. The CDR3 spans 14 residues. The CDR3 loop reads CSANRRQGRDEQYF. The CDR3 DNA follows: TGCAGTGCTAACCGGCGACAGGGTCGCGACGAGCAGTACTTC.

The chain recombines TRBV7-2 with TRBJ2-3, with D possibly being TRBD2 (6 bases). CDR3 length: 16 residues. The V end was cut by 3 bases, the J end by 2 bases, with 15 bases between. CDR1 is SGHTA and CDR2 is FQGNSA in the germline V gene. CDR3 residues: CASSFYLTSSTDTQYF. In nucleotides, the CDR3 is TGTGCCAGCAGCTTCTACCTCACTAGCTCCACAGATACGCAGTATTTT.

This clonotype was seen ten or more times. The chain links TRBV20-1 to TRBJ2-3, with 9 bases lining up with TRBD2. V lost 0 bases to trimming and J lost 4 bases; unmatched junction nucleotides: 5. The CDR3 is made up of 15 amino acids. CDR1 is DFQATT, CDR2 SNEGSKA, per germline (reference sequence). CDR3 in DNA: TGCAGTGCTAGAGATGAGGGACTAGCCTCAGATACGCAGTATTTT. Translation: CSARDEGLASDTQYF.